Below, 5 T cell receptor beta chains from the same sample are listed, as sequenced in a study of neurological immune-mediated disorders. From the 5' RACE reads, TCRdb called clonotypes with MiXCR, one entry per CDR3 protein. The data show roughly 13,000 distinct CDR3 sequences, roughly 10% seen once. Sequencing was carried out using PBMCs. Every receptor here comes from a woman between 40 and 55 years old in good health.

This clonotype was recorded many times. The genes are TRBV3-1 and TRBJ2-3; 7 bases match TRBD2. The V and J ends lost 2 bases and 2 bases, in that order; junction bases with no gene match: 4. This CDR3 region has 15 residues. Germline values: CDR1 LGHDT, CDR2 YNNKEL (reference sequence). The CDR3 protein is CASSQPGLPTDTQYF. In nucleotides, the CDR3 is TGTGCCAGCAGCCAACCGGGACTACCCACAGATACGCAGTATTTT.

This clonotype was counted many times. J is TRBJ2-3 and V is TRBV29-1, with a weak D call TRBD2 (6 bases). The CDR3 is 16 residues long. V was clipped by 0 bases and J by 0 bases, with 13 bases between them. CDR1 SQVTM and CDR2 ANQGSEA come from the germline V gene. DNA for the CDR3: TGCAGCGTTGAAGATCGTTTCCGGGGGAGCACAGATACGCAGTATTTT. It is translated as CSVEDRFRGSTDTQYF.

V is TRBV12-5 and J is TRBJ2-5; D may match TRBD1 or TRBD2 (6 bases each). This CDR3 has 14 residues. The V gene lost 11 bases and the J gene lost 0 bases, with 16 bases spanning the gap. Per the germline V gene, CDR1 is LGHNT and CDR2 is FRNRAP. The chain's CDR3 is CAVLGGRDQETQYF. The CDR3 DNA is TGTGCTGTGCTCGGGGGCCGTGACCAAGAGACCCAGTACTTC.

In this sample, this clonotype turned up many times. V usage is TRBV14 and J usage is TRBJ1-1; D is possibly TRBD1 (6 bases). V was cut by 5 bases and J by 3 bases, with 34 bases left in between. The CDR3 is 21 residues long. Looked up from germline, CDR1 is SGHDN and CDR2 is FVKESK. The CDR3 is CASSKSEGEQGRLSVHTEAFF. The DNA for the CDR3 is TGTGCCAGCAGCAAATCTGAGGGTGAACAGGGCAGGTTATCGGTCCACACTGAAGCTTTCTTT.

V and J are TRBV19 and TRBJ2-2, with 10 nucleotides matching TRBD1. Germline CDR1 reads LNHDA; CDR2 reads SQIVND (reference sequence). The CDR3 is 12 residues long. Trimming took 11 bases from V and 3 from J; bases not matched to a gene: 0. The CDR3 is CAGTGDTGELFF. DNA of the CDR3: TGTGCCGGGACAGGGGACACCGGGGAGCTGTTTTTT.